There are many counts of the clone carrying this TCR beta chain. The CDR3 runs to 13 residues. The germline V gene has CDR1 SNHLY and CDR2 FYNNEI. J was trimmed by 5 bases and V by 7 bases; bases with no gene match: 5. These data belong to a study of Graves' ophthalmopathy and Graves' hyperthyroidism. The authors amplified TCR beta CDR3 regions, and they did so from RNA transcripts for repertoire sequencing. RT-PCR was first run with HTBI primers, then multiplex PCR in a second round. One entry per CDR3 protein results from TCRdb running MiXCR on the multiplex PCR reads. The sample includes 900,000 to 1,200,000 distinct CDR3 sequences, 35% to 40% of them seen just once.

This receptor was identified in an adult man with Graves' hyperthyroidism. Sequencing was done on a sample of peripheral blood or thyroid tissue (not recorded which). The chain combines TRBV2 with TRBJ1-5; TRBD1 agrees at 7 bases. The CDR3 region is CASTRGGHQPQHF. The CDR3 DNA reads as TGTGCCAGCACCAGAGGGGGCCATCAGCCCCAGCATTTT.